This T cell receptor beta chain was identified in a study of T cells in Graves' hyperthyroidism and ophthalmopathy. Study-wide results and limits: A model of 13 V-J pairs discriminated ophthalmopathy from stable hyperthyroidism. Among clonotypes expanded in thyroid above 0.001, most were also found in blood.

Amplification of TCR beta CDR3 regions was performed using RNA transcripts as template. A set of HTBI primers served as the primers for a first-round RT-PCR of the TCR CDR3. One entry per CDR3 protein, called by TCRdb with MiXCR from the multiplex PCR reads. Among approximately 220,000 distinct CDR3 sequences listed, around 19% were seen once. This clonotype came up many times. Its antigen is undetermined. Diagnosis rested on symptoms, serum thyroxine and TRAb, thyroid ultrasound, and orbital computed tomography. The germline V gene has CDR1 SNHLY and CDR2 FYNNEI. This CDR3 has 14 amino acids. Trimming cost V 6 bases and J 2 bases; bases outside gene matches: 5.

The sequence was collected from a man aged 35 to 55 with Graves' hyperthyroidism. The sequenced material came from blood. This chain connects TRBV2 to TRBJ2-7; 9 bases are a match to TRBD1. The CDR3 loop is CASRPGQGAYEQYF. DNA for the CDR3: TGTGCCAGCAGACCGGGACAGGGAGCCTACGAGCAGTACTTC.